This T cell receptor (beta chain) is drawn from a study of T cells in Graves' hyperthyroidism and ophthalmopathy (dated by TCRdb to the late 2010s). With regard to the full study: Peripheral blood samples were taken at initial diagnosis, before any treatment was given. A discovery cohort of around 100 patients, 43 with Graves' ophthalmopathy and about 60 with stable Graves' hyperthyroidism, was used to find distinguishing TCR V-J signatures. Whether ophthalmopathy could be predicted prospectively was tested in an independent validation cohort made up of about 20 hyperthyroidism patients plus 17 patients who later progressed to ophthalmopathy. The roughly 94 discovery patients were randomly divided into training and test sets at a 7:3 ratio. The study also compared thyroid tissue and blood T-cell repertoires from over 5 Graves' hyperthyroidism patients. After blood sampling, hyperthyroidism patients were treated with methimazole at a starting dose of 30 mg daily, and ophthalmopathy patients were treated with high-dose intravenous methylprednisolone. TCR Vbeta CDR3 sequencing of some 140 peripheral blood samples (43 ophthalmopathy, 75 or so hyperthyroidism and approximately 17 progressor patients) is reported in the paper. The study at large found these results: In validation, progression to ophthalmopathy was predicted by the model with 70.59% sensitivity and just over 72% specificity, a median of around 5.9 months before onset. No statistical method was used to fix the sample size in advance, and group allocation was not hidden from the investigators. Blood samples also contained most of the expanded thyroid clonotypes (frequency above 0.001), which suggests that blood repertoires may reflect thyroid immune responses. A 13 V-J signature model separated ophthalmopathy from stable hyperthyroidism, with nearly 90% sensitivity and just under 84% specificity in cross-validation and 80%/75% in testing.

This clonotype has ten or more counts. Its recognized antigen is unknown. Qualities for individual bases were not recorded, and no much larger clone is one base off. Stable Graves' hyperthyroidism was defined as the absence of progression to ophthalmopathy over 18 months of follow-up. The hyperthyroidism patients were between 18 and 65 years old and newly diagnosed, with a disease duration of less than 2 months. The study excluded patients with uncontrolled infections, other autoimmune diseases, pregnancy or lactation. Clinical symptoms, serum thyroxine and TRAb, thyroid ultrasound, and orbital computed tomography formed the basis for the diagnoses. PBMCs were separated from roughly 10 ml of fresh peripheral blood using Ficoll-Paque density gradient centrifugation. Total RNA was extracted using Trizol reagent, and RNA quality was assessed on an Agilent 2100 Bioanalyzer. The junction carries 24 bases between V and J, which are trimmed by 6 bases and 4 bases respectively. The CDR3 numbers 17 residues from cysteine through phenylalanine. Of all the DNA, just the CDR3 is kept, 51 bases in frame from base 1.

The TCR beta CDR3 regions were amplified from RNA transcripts. A first-round RT-PCR of the TCR CDR3 used the HTBI primer set with the Qiagen OneStep RT-PCR kit. The libraries were constructed in a second round of multiplex PCR and then size-selected and purified. Libraries were sequenced paired-end with 100 bp reads on an Illumina HiSeq2000. From the authors' description of their analysis: SOAPnuke was used to process the raw data, removing reads that contained adapters or uncalled bases, had a mean Phred below 15, or lacked an exact match to the constant primer or identifier. High-quality paired reads were merged with COPE v1.2.5, and unique nucleotide sequences were defined as clonotypes. MiTCR v1.1 was used to align clonotypes to the IMGT TRBV, TRBD and TRBJ reference segments. The analysis was restricted to V-J combinations with a frequency above 0.0001, which together covered roughly 99% of the repertoires. The TCS score was defined as the ratio of F50 (clonal expansion) to E x V (chaos), calculated using BLOSUM62-based TCRdist between CDR3 peptides within each V-J. Welch's t-statistics and random forest reduced some 510 V-J features to fewer than 15, which were used in a naive Bayes classifier (R e1071). TCRdb itself trimmed the public reads at Q25 with fastp, ran MiXCR and retained productive beta chains. Identical CDR3 proteins give one entry, which carries the most common genes and DNA. In this record, the V and J calls reflect TCRdb's handling and not the investigators' own analysis. The sample yields some 700,000 distinct CDR3 sequences; around 16% were counted once. The ten largest clones take up 15% to 19% of the sample.

Sequencing was done on a sample of blood. This sequence originates from a man aged 50 or older with Graves' hyperthyroidism. In this chain, TRBV12-3 or TRBV12-4 is recombined with TRBJ1-1, with no confident D gene call. The CDR3 protein sequence reads: CASRRPLIRRKGTEAFF. The nucleotide sequence reads as follows: TGTGCCAGCAGACGTCCACTCATTAGACGGAAGGGCACTGAAGCTTTCTTT.